The entry that follows covers one TCR beta chain sequence. Antigen specificity is unknown. The sample originates from a study of identical twins. Points from the study as a whole: Excess low generation probability was seen in twin-shared out-of-frame alpha sequences. Analyses of zero insertions could be partly confounded by invariant MAIT and iNKT cells.

Each CDR3 protein gets one entry after TCRdb re-called the 5' RACE reads with MiXCR. Here the sample spans some 100,000 distinct CDR3 sequences, 5.9% being singletons. Germline trimming cut 3 bases from V and 6 bases from J; bases unmatched to any gene: 3. Germline V gene sequence: CDR1 SEHNR, CDR2 FQNEAQ (reference sequence). The length of the CDR3 is 14 residues. The TCR was taken from a woman in her forties or fifties in good health. What was sequenced was memory T cells sorted from blood. The chain links TRBV7-9 to TRBJ2-3; TRBD1 agrees at 10 bases. CDR3 amino acids: CASSLTDRGDTQYF. Written as DNA, the CDR3 is TGTGCCAGCAGCTTGACGGACAGGGGGGATACGCAGTATTTT.